In terms of frequency, the clone carrying this T cell receptor beta chain is medium-sized. Its antigen is currently unknown. Read sequence stops 3 residues before the CDR3 end, and the germline J gene provides the missing end. FACS sorting followed a roughly six-day coculture of CFSE-labeled recipient PBMCs with irradiated graft donor PBMCs. This record belongs to a study of Tregs in tolerant kidney transplant recipients. Turning to the study itself: The nonmyeloablative bone marrow transplants came from related graft donors, with transient mixed chimerism.

General study findings and limits: Validation in larger populations is needed because few patients were studied. Activated donor B cell expansion appeared to reveal the most relevant donor-specific TCRbeta repertoire.

Only in-frame clones appear in the TCRdb table, and some are missing; sequencing was by immunoSEQ multiplex PCR. The specimen's table records about 2,000 clones. This CDR3 spans 14 amino acids. Trimming removed 4 bases from V and 5 bases from J, with 12 bases in between. Per the germline V gene, CDR1 is MDHEN and CDR2 is SYDVKM. This material consisted of CD4+ T cells from blood cultured with allogeneic cells, taken before the transplant. The TCR comes from a human patient who received a combined kidney and bone marrow transplant. The chain recombines TRBV28 with TRBJ1-5; D may be TRBD1 (5 bases). The CDR3 sequence: CASSSLPRDQPQHF. The part of the CDR3 DNA that was read is TGTGCCAGCAGTTCCCTTCCCAGGGATCAGCCC. The complete variable domain, with remaining parts taken from reference TRBV28 and TRBJ1-5, reads DVKVTQSSRYLVKRTGEKVFLECVQDMDHENMFWYRQDPGLGLRLIYFSYDVKMKEKGDIPEGYSVSREKKERFSLILESASTNQTSMYLCASSSLPRDQPQHFGDGTRLSIL.